The 29 T cell receptor beta chains below all came from one sample that was sequenced in a study of blood T cells in healthy people across ages. Through a sample-barcoded 5' primer and a J-beta primer mix, a second PCR was run for roughly 7 to 11 cycles. TCRdb re-called the 5' RACE reads through MiXCR, storing one row per CDR3 protein. The sample consists of 1.5 million to 1.8 million distinct CDR3 sequences, approximately 43% of them appearing once. Material for sequencing was blood. Receptors were obtained from a woman between 18 and 29 years old in good health.

The chain combines TRBV29-1 with TRBJ2-2, with D unresolved. The V gene lost 2 bases and the J gene lost 0 bases, with 4 bases spanning the gap. Germline CDR1 SQVTM, CDR2 ANQGSEA. This CDR3 has 13 amino acids. CDR3 in DNA: TGCAGCGTTGAACCCGCGAACACCGGGGAGCTGTTTTTT. This codes for CSVEPANTGELFF.

This clonotype came up a few times. V and J are TRBV20-1 and TRBJ1-5; D perhaps matches TRBD1 (5 bases). The CDR3 is 13 residues long. Germline V gene lookup returns CDR1 DFQATT and CDR2 SNEGSKA (reference sequence). V was clipped by 0 bases and J by 6 bases, with 9 bases between them. In DNA form, the CDR3 reads TGCAGTGCTAGAGAAGGGGTCGGTCAGCCCCAGCATTTT. Protein sequence: CSAREGVGQPQHF.

J is TRBJ1-4 and V is TRBV7-2, with 7 bases matching TRBD1. Germline values: CDR1 SGHTA, CDR2 FQGNSA. The CDR3 consists of 16 residues. V lost 2 bases and J lost 0; bases outside the gene matches: 3. In nucleotides, the CDR3 is TGTGCCAGCAGCTTACAGGGGGTAACAACTAATGAAAAACTGTTTTTT. Protein product: CASSLQGVTTNEKLFF.

On this clonotype itself: One base away lies a much larger clone, so this may be a sequencing read error. This chain uses TRBV7-9 with TRBJ2-1, with TRBD2 identical over 9 bases. Germline CDR1 reads SEHNR; CDR2 reads FQNEAQ (reference sequence). This CDR3 contains 13 residues. The CDR3 reads CVSSLTSGNEQFF. CDR3 nucleotides: TGTGTCAGCAGCTTAACTAGCGGGAATGAGCAGTTCTTC.

The chain is built from TRBV4-2 and TRBJ2-1, with 7 bases lining up with TRBD2. With V trimmed by 0 bases and J by 4 bases, 6 bases remained unmatched. CDR1 is LGHNA, CDR2 YNFKEQ, per germline. The CDR3 consists of 16 residues. The CDR3 coding sequence is TGTGCCAGCAGCCAAGAATGGGGGGGTGGTTACAATGAGCAGTTCTTC. Amino acids: CASSQEWGGGYNEQFF.

This clonotype was seen only a few times. The rearrangement links TRBV10-3 to TRBJ2-3; TRBD2 aligns across 12 bases. The CDR3 sequence is 18 residues long. Germline trimming cut 8 bases from V and 5 bases from J; bases unmatched to any gene: 17. Germline V CDR1 and CDR2: ENHRY, SYGVKD. The chain's CDR3 is CAIPNHRSTSGSQDTQYF. For the CDR3, the DNA is TGTGCCATCCCCAATCATCGTTCGACTAGCGGGAGCCAAGATACGCAGTATTTT.

The V gene is TRBV27, the J gene TRBJ1-2; perhaps TRBD1 as D (6 bases). Looked up from germline, CDR1 is MNHEY and CDR2 is SMNVEV (reference sequence). The V and J ends lost 6 bases and 1 base respectively, with 18 bases between them. The CDR3 runs 16 residues. Here the CDR3 DNA reads TGTGCCAGCAGACCGGGCGTAGGGGGGGGTAACTATGGCTACACCTTC. This codes for CASRPGVGGGNYGYTF.

This clonotype was observed a handful of times. This chain connects TRBV12-3 or TRBV12-4 to TRBJ1-2; D gene uncertain. V lost 8 bases to trimming and J lost 9 bases, with 13 bases between them. The CDR3 is made up of 11 amino acids. This CDR3 reads CASAQEPRYTF. The DNA of the CDR3 is TGTGCCAGCGCGCAGGAGCCCCGCTACACCTTC.

This clonotype came up a few times. The rearrangement joins TRBV20-1 to TRBJ2-7; 10 bases agree with TRBD1. Germline trimming cut 6 bases from V and 5 bases from J; bases unmatched to any gene: 7. CDR1 is DFQATT, CDR2 SNEGSKA, per germline (reference sequence). The CDR3 totals 13 residues. The DNA of the CDR3 is TGCAGTGCAACAGACAGGGGGCTTGACGAGCAGTACTTC. Translated: CSATDRGLDEQYF.

The V call is TRBV14, the J call TRBJ1-2; perhaps TRBD1 as D (5 bases). The CDR3 totals 14 residues. Germline CDR1 SGHDN, CDR2 FVKESK. V lost 1 base and J lost 7, with 13 bases in between. This CDR3 reads CASSQASRVPGYTF. The CDR3 coding sequence is TGTGCCAGCAGCCAAGCAAGCAGGGTCCCTGGCTACACCTTC.

The chain joins TRBV20-1 to TRBJ2-7; weak D call: TRBD2 (5 bases). This CDR3 spans 12 amino acids. Germline V gives CDR1 DFQATT, CDR2 SNEGSKA (reference sequence). V was clipped by 5 bases and J by 0 bases, with 8 bases between them. The CDR3 reads CSAPSISYEQYF. DNA of the CDR3: TGCAGTGCTCCTAGCATCTCCTACGAGCAGTACTTC.

This clonotype has at least ten counts. The V gene is TRBV20-1, the J gene TRBJ1-2; D perhaps matches TRBD1 (6 bases). The CDR3 is 14 residues long. Germline CDR1 is DFQATT and CDR2 is SNEGSKA (reference sequence). Between the trimmed V and J ends, which lost 0 bases and 5 bases, there was a span of 13 bases. The DNA of the CDR3 is TGCAGTGCTAGAGATCGGACAGCGAGGTATGGCTACACCTTC. Its translation is CSARDRTARYGYTF.

The rearrangement uses TRBV6-6 and TRBJ1-5, with D unclear. Per the germline V gene, CDR1 is MNHNY and CDR2 is SVGAGI (reference sequence). Between the trimmed V and J ends, which lost 1 base and 5 bases, there was a span of 9 bases. CDR3 size: 14 residues. The CDR3 protein is CASSYWVADQPQHF. As DNA, the CDR3 is TGTGCCAGCAGTTACTGGGTCGCGGATCAGCCCCAGCATTTT.

CDR3 DNA: TGTGCCAGCTCACCAATGCTCGGTGAGCAGTTCTTC. Its protein is CASSPMLGEQFF. The chain combines TRBV18 with TRBJ2-1; D call uncertain. The CDR3 contains 12 residues. In germline, CDR1 is KGHSH, CDR2 LQKENI. V was pared by 2 bases and J by 9 bases, with 8 bases between.

This clonotype turned up a few times. The chain is built from TRBV4-1 and TRBJ2-3, with a possible D match to TRBD2 (5 bases). V lost 0 bases and J lost 10, with 17 bases in between. The CDR3 extends over 15 amino acids. Germline CDR1 reads MGHRA; CDR2 reads YSYEKL. The CDR3 DNA reads TGCGCCAGCAGCCAAGATCCCCCTCTAGCCGGAGCGCAGTATTTT. Amino acids: CASSQDPPLAGAQYF.

This clonotype was seen a single time. The chain employs TRBV5-6 and TRBJ2-1; TRBD1 aligns across 8 bases. Germline V lookup: CDR1 SGHDT, CDR2 YYEEEE. The CDR3 sequence is 14 residues long. V shed 6 bases, J shed 8 bases, and the junction held 10 bases outside the gene matches. Here the CDR3 reads CASMLRDRSYEQFF. In DNA form, the CDR3 reads TGTGCCAGCATGCTCCGGGACAGGTCTTATGAGCAGTTCTTC.

The chain recombines TRBV10-3 with TRBJ2-3; 13 nucleotides match TRBD2. Trimming at V came to 9 bases and at J to 2 bases, leaving 8 bases not matched to a gene. Looked up from germline, CDR1 is ENHRY and CDR2 is SYGVKD. CDR3 size: 16 residues. CDR3 bases: TGTGCCATTCGAGGGACTAGCGGGATATCCACAGATACGCAGTATTTT. This codes for CAIRGTSGISTDTQYF.

This chain joins TRBV27 and TRBJ2-7; 10 positions match TRBD1. This CDR3 region has 15 residues. The trim removed 4 bases at V and 3 bases at J, leaving 6 bases unmatched. From germline, CDR1 is MNHEY and CDR2 SMNVEV (reference sequence). The chain's CDR3 is CASSSTGQGYYEQYF. CDR3 in DNA: TGTGCCAGCAGTTCCACGGGACAGGGGTACTACGAGCAGTACTTC.

The CDR3 nucleotides are TGTGCCAGCAGTTTGGCACCCCCTTACTATGGCTACACCTTC. As protein: CASSLAPPYYGYTF. V gene TRBV6-5 combines with J gene TRBJ1-2; D unresolved. Germline V gene sequence: CDR1 MNHEY, CDR2 SVGAGI. The CDR3 extends over 14 amino acids. V lost 4 bases to trimming and J lost 3 bases, with 12 bases between them.

The V call is TRBV7-2, the J call TRBJ1-4, with 8 bases identical to TRBD1. The CDR3 has 15 amino acids. The germline V gene has CDR1 SGHTA and CDR2 FQGNSA. Germline trimming cut 6 bases from V and 4 bases from J; bases unmatched to any gene: 7. The CDR3 DNA reads TGTGCCAGCAGTCGTGACAGGGGCCATAATGAAAAACTGTTTTTT. It encodes CASSRDRGHNEKLFF.

The chain combines TRBV5-1 with TRBJ2-7; D is ambiguous. Germline V CDR1 and CDR2: SGHRS, YFSETQ. V was cut by 2 bases and J by 0 bases, with 9 bases left in between. This CDR3 comprises 14 residues. The CDR3 sequence is CASSFQERSYEQYF. CDR3 bases: TGCGCCAGCAGCTTCCAGGAGCGCTCCTACGAGCAGTACTTC.

The gene calls are TRBV27 and TRBJ1-5, with D possibly TRBD1 on 5 matching bases. The V end was cut by 0 bases, the J end by 5 bases, with 11 bases between. The CDR3 covers 15 residues. The germline CDR1 and CDR2 sequences are MNHEY and SMNVEV (reference sequence). CDR3 sequence (DNA): TGTGCCAGCAGTTTATCGAGAGGGGCTGATCAGCCCCAGCATTTT. It codes for CASSLSRGADQPQHF.

The rearrangement uses TRBV20-1 and TRBJ2-6; D is unclear. Germline CDR1 reads DFQATT; CDR2 reads SNEGSKA (reference sequence). Trimming cost V 2 bases and J 2 bases, with 7 bases left between them. This CDR3 comprises 14 residues. CDR3 bases: TGCAGTGCTAGAATACTTACTGGGGCCAACGTCCTGACTTTC. It codes for CSARILTGANVLTF.

The chain couples TRBV4-1 to TRBJ2-1; TRBD2 matches 11 bases. Germline lookup yields CDR1 MGHRA and CDR2 YSYEKL. Germline trimming cut 3 bases from V and 4 bases from J; bases unmatched to any gene: 5. The CDR3 extends over 16 amino acids. In DNA, the CDR3 is TGCGCCAGCAGCCACGCCGGGACTAGCGGTTACAATGAGCAGTTCTTC. Translating gives CASSHAGTSGYNEQFF.

There are a few counts of this clonotype. The chain couples TRBV28 to TRBJ2-3, with D perhaps being TRBD1 or TRBD2 (5 bases each). V shed 4 bases and J shed 4 bases, with 15 bases lying between them. Germline assignment: CDR1 MDHEN and CDR2 SYDVKM. The CDR3 has 15 residues. The CDR3 loop is CASSYGASDPDTQYF. CDR3 DNA: TGTGCCAGCAGTTACGGGGCCAGTGACCCAGATACGCAGTATTTT.

This clonotype was seen only a few times. Written as DNA, the CDR3 is TGCAGCGCGGGGGGATCCGAGCAGTTCTTC. Translating it yields CSAGGSEQFF. V gene TRBV29-1 combines with J gene TRBJ2-1, with TRBD2 identical over 7 bases. Germline V gene lookup returns CDR1 SQVTM and CDR2 ANQGSEA. The V segment lost 7 bases and the J segment 10 bases; nucleotides outside the gene matches: 4. This CDR3 contains 10 residues.

This clonotype was detected only a few times. The chain uses TRBV20-1 and TRBJ1-5; 7 bases are shared with TRBD1. The V and J ends lost 4 bases and 4 bases, in that order; junction bases with no gene match: 4. Germline CDR1 reads DFQATT; CDR2 reads SNEGSKA (reference sequence). CDR3 length: 13 residues. CDR3 residues: CSAKDRVNQPQHF. The CDR3 DNA reads TGCAGTGCTAAAGACAGGGTTAATCAGCCCCAGCATTTT.

This clonotype was found once. CDR3 sequence: CAWSGRDMGYSPLHF. CDR3 sequence (DNA): TGTGCCTGGAGTGGCCGGGATATGGGTTACTCACCCCTCCACTTT. The chain recombines TRBV30 with TRBJ1-6; D gene uncertain. The CDR3 sequence is 15 residues long. V lost 1 base and J lost 10, with 17 bases in between. CDR1 is GTSNPN, CDR2 SVGIG, per germline (reference sequence).

The sample holds a few counts of this clonotype. The chain is built from TRBV6-1 and TRBJ2-3; D gene uncertain. CDR1 MNHNS and CDR2 SASEGT come from the germline V gene. V was pared by 2 bases and J by 4 bases, with 7 bases between. This CDR3 has 13 amino acids. The CDR3 spells CASSEINPDTQYF. The CDR3 region has the DNA TGTGCCAGCAGTGAAATCAACCCAGATACGCAGTATTTT.